The 7 T cell receptor beta chains below come from one sample, sequenced in a study of blood T cell repertoires in COVID-19. Profiled with immunoSEQ multiplex PCR; TCRdb holds only in-frame clones, not every one. The table includes 180,000 or so clones, approximately 80% detected once. Sequencing used PBMCs or T cells enriched from blood (not recorded which). These receptors were collected from a woman aged 55-69 years who had recovered from COVID-19.

The V gene is TRBV10-3, the J gene TRBJ1-5; possibly TRBD1 for D (6 bases). The CDR3 covers 11 residues. V lost 11 bases and J 7 bases, leaving 12 bases between the germline ends. CDR1 ENHRY and CDR2 SYGVKD come from the germline V gene. The CDR3 reads CAVQGGQPQHF. For the CDR3, the DNA is TGTGCCGTACAGGGTGGGCAGCCCCAGCATTTT.

This clone has a handful of counts. Other DNA sequences in this specimen translate into the identical CDR3. The rearrangement links TRBV7-8 to TRBJ1-2; a weak D match, TRBD1 (5 bases). Germline assignment: CDR1 SGHVS and CDR2 FQNEAQ. The CDR3 is 13 residues long. V was trimmed by 3 bases and J by 5 bases, leaving 10 bases between them. CDR3 sequence (DNA): TGTGCCAGCAGCTTCGACAGCCGTTATGGCTACACCTTC. This codes for CASSFDSRYGYTF.

This rearrangement joins TRBV3-1 (or the pseudogene TRBV3-2) to TRBJ2-2; 11 bases are a match to TRBD2. Germline V gives CDR1 LGHDT, CDR2 YNNKEL (reference sequence). This CDR3 contains 15 residues. The J segment lost 3 bases and the V segment lost 6 bases, leaving 3 bases of the junction unmatched. CDR3 DNA sequence: TGTGCCAGCAGACCTAGCGGGGGGTACACCGGGGAGCTGTTTTTT. Amino acid sequence: CASRPSGGYTGELFF.

On this clone: This specimen includes other DNA sequences encoding the same CDR3. The rearrangement uses TRBV2 and TRBJ2-7; D not certain. Trimming removed 7 bases from V and 4 bases from J, with 8 bases in between. The CDR3 runs to 11 residues. Germline CDR1 SNHLY, CDR2 FYNNEI. The chain's CDR3 is CASTGGYEQYF. The CDR3 DNA sequence: TGTGCCAGCACCGGTGGTTACGAGCAGTACTTC.

The chain has TRBV6-1 and TRBJ1-1; tentative D call: TRBD1 (6 bases). The CDR3 runs 14 residues. V lost 5 bases and J 5 bases, leaving 15 bases between the germline ends. The V gene's germline CDR1 is MNHNS and CDR2 SASEGT. CDR3 nucleotides: TGTGCCAGCAGTCTGGGGCAGGGGAATACTGAAGCTTTCTTT. This sequence encodes CASSLGQGNTEAFF.

J is TRBJ1-1 and V is TRBV7-9; the D is unclear. CDR1 is SEHNR, CDR2 FQNEAQ, per germline (reference sequence). V lost 4 bases, J lost 3 bases, and 9 bases lay in between. The CDR3 is 13 amino acids. This chain's CDR3 is CASSSTGYTEAFF. CDR3 DNA sequence: TGTGCCAGCAGCTCCACCGGGTACACTGAAGCTTTCTTT. The full variable domain, its missing parts supplied by reference TRBV7-9 and TRBJ1-1, is DTGVSQNPRHKITKRGQNVTFRCDPISEHNRLYWYRQTLGQGPEFLTYFQNEAQLEKSRLLSDRFSAERPKGSFSTLEIQRTEQGDSAMYLCASSSTGYTEAFFGQGTRLTVV.

The CDR3 protein is CASSIGGIGHTGELFF. The CDR3 DNA reads TGTGCCAGTAGTATAGGCGGGATCGGGCACACCGGGGAGCTGTTTTTT. The rearrangement joins TRBV19 to TRBJ2-2; TRBD2 might be the D (6 bases). CDR1 LNHDA and CDR2 SQIVND come from the germline V gene (reference sequence). The CDR3 consists of 16 residues. V was clipped by 1 base and J by 3 bases, with 12 bases between them.